This T cell receptor (beta chain) was sequenced in a study of shared T cell receptors in the human thymus. Profiling relied on immunoSEQ multiplex PCR, and the TCRdb table lists in-frame clones only, not all of them. The sample consists of hundreds of thousands of clones, more than 75% of them appearing once. Per germline, CDR1 WNHNN and CDR2 SYGVQD (reference sequence). J was trimmed by 3 bases and V by 2 bases; bases with no gene match: 7. The CDR3 runs to 16 residues. The same sample was also studied in work on human thymus T cells. According to that study: Corrective surgery for congenital heart defects was being performed on the healthy Finnish infants who served as donors. Resections obtained during corrective heart surgery supplied the thymus tissue. Related research described thymic repertoires that were highly overlapping among unrelated individuals.

The V and J genes are TRBV10-1 and TRBJ2-7; 10 bases align to TRBD2. The sequenced sample was thymocytes. The TCR sequence derives from a boy under three years old with a congenital heart defect. The CDR3 region is CASSELAGVPHYEQYF. The CDR3 DNA sequence: TGCGCCAGCAGTGAGCTAGCGGGAGTGCCTCACTACGAGCAGTACTTC.